The sequence of this T cell receptor beta chain was determined in a study of blood T cell repertoires in COVID-19. The V end lost 5 bases, the J end lost 4 bases, and 18 bases lay between the germline ends. Germline V gene lookup returns CDR1 SGHTA and CDR2 FQGNSA. The CDR3 has 15 amino acids. Authors' data handling: Reference gene primer amplification in the assay estimated nucleated cell counts. TCRdb's table, derived via immunoSEQ multiplex PCR, lists solely in-frame clones and lacks some. V, J and clone size reflect that table, while D and trimming were determined from the DNA. The table has 100,000 to 150,000 clones, more than 75% seen once.

The specimen was peripheral blood. This TCR came from a human donor in a cohort sampled during active COVID-19. The rearrangement joins TRBV7-2 to TRBJ2-7, with D possibly TRBD2 on 5 matching bases. CDR3 nucleotides: TGTGCCAGCAGCCCCCGAGCTAACGGAGGATACGAGCAGTACTTC. Translated, it gives CASSPRANGGYEQYF. Looking up the rest from reference TRBV7-2 and TRBJ2-7 gives the full variable domain: GAGVSQSPSNKVTEKGKDVELRCDPISGHTALYWYRQSLGQGLEFLIYFQGNSAPDKSGLPSDRFSAERTGGSVSTLTIQRTQQEDSAVYLCASSPRANGGYEQYFGPGTRLTVT.